The source of this TCR beta chain is a study of blood T cell repertoires in COVID-19. Study-level information: PBMCs, B-cell-depleted T cells, or T cells were the source of the cDNA or gDNA that made up the material.

Source study methods: Using reference gene primer amplification, nucleated cell counts were estimated. Sequencing was performed with immunoSEQ multiplex PCR; in TCRdb, only in-frame clones are kept and a portion is missing. D and trimming were read from the DNA, whereas the V and J calls and clone size are those reported in that table. Altogether about 170,000 clones are present, approximately 83% being singletons, with the ten largest covering around 9.9%. Trimming left V 2 bases short and J 0 bases short, with 12 bases between. Looked up from germline, CDR1 is MDHEN and CDR2 is SYDVKM. The CDR3 length is 16 residues.

The V call is TRBV28, the J call TRBJ2-3, with a possible D match to TRBD2 (5 bases). The clonotype comes from a man aged 65 to 79 with active or convalescent COVID-19. Source material: peripheral blood. CDR3 nucleotide sequence: TGTGCCAGCAGTTTACTGAGCGGAACTAGCACAGATACGCAGTATTTT. Translating gives CASSLLSGTSTDTQYF.